This TCR beta chain is drawn from a study of control samples from healthy donors and cancer patients. The CDR3 covers 15 residues. CDR1 and CDR2 from the germline V gene are SNHLY and FYNNEI. Unmatched junction bases numbered 4, after V lost 4 bases and J lost 5 bases. Sequenced by immunoSEQ multiplex PCR; TCRdb stores in-frame clones only, minus some. Here the sample spans approximately 70,000 clones, about nine tenths being singletons. The sequence was obtained from a woman in her forties or fifties with colorectal cancer. The chain uses TRBV2 and TRBJ1-5; 11 bases match TRBD1. What was sequenced was PBMCs. In nucleotides, the CDR3 is TGTGCCAGCAGTGGTCCGGGACAGGGGGATCAGCCCCAGCATTTT. It translates to CASSGPGQGDQPQHF.